The 22 T cell receptor beta chains listed next were all sequenced from one sample in a study of T-cell reconstitution after alpha-beta-depleted transplantation in children. Unique molecular identifiers were incorporated during preparation of the TCRbeta library. Using its own MiXCR run on the PCR reads, TCRdb lists one record per CDR3 protein. Found here are around 600,000 distinct CDR3 sequences, 8% to 11% of them singletons; the top ten hold less than 5%. This sample comprised PBMCs from the stem cell graft donor, obtained from the stem cell graft. All receptors come from a human donor who donated a stem cell graft to a child with acute myeloid leukemia.

This chain joins TRBV6-2 or TRBV6-3 and TRBJ2-4, with D hard to call. V was clipped by 1 base and J by 0 bases, with 7 bases between them. In germline, CDR1 is MNHEY, CDR2 SVGEGT. The CDR3 length is 15 residues. CDR3 in amino acids: CASSYFTQAKNIQYF. CDR3 coding DNA: TGTGCCAGCAGTTACTTTACTCAAGCCAAAAACATTCAGTACTTC.

This clonotype was counted a few times. The CDR3 reads CASSPRRSGRAAADEQFF. The DNA for the CDR3 is TGTGCCAGCAGCCCCCGCCGGAGCGGGAGGGCCGCAGCAGATGAGCAGTTCTTC. V usage is TRBV7-2 and J usage is TRBJ2-1; TRBD2 aligns across 10 bases. This CDR3 region has 18 residues. The V and J ends lost 5 bases and 8 bases, in that order; junction bases with no gene match: 18. In germline, CDR1 is SGHTA, CDR2 FQGNSA.

At least ten counts were recorded for this clonotype. This chain joins TRBV20-1 and TRBJ2-3; unclear D gene. V lost 0 bases, J lost 0 bases, and 13 bases lay in between. The length of the CDR3 is 16 residues. CDR1 and CDR2 from the germline V gene are DFQATT and SNEGSKA (reference sequence). CDR3 DNA sequence: TGCAGTGCTAGAGATCTGAGATTCTCTAGCACAGATACGCAGTATTTT. Its translation: CSARDLRFSSTDTQYF.

The chain combines TRBV20-1 with TRBJ1-2; unclear D gene. Trimming stripped 4 bases from V and 6 bases from J, with 21 bases between. Germline assignment: CDR1 DFQATT and CDR2 SNEGSKA (reference sequence). The CDR3 is made up of 15 amino acids. As DNA, the CDR3 is TGCAGTGCTATCTCCCGGAGAGGGCGGGAGGATGGCTACACCTTC. It encodes CSAISRRGREDGYTF.

The chain links TRBV18 to TRBJ2-7; TRBD1 agrees at 8 bases. From germline, CDR1 is KGHSH and CDR2 LQKENI. Trimming took 3 bases from V and 4 from J; bases not matched to a gene: 8. CDR3 size: 15 residues. The CDR3 sequence: CASSPEDRALYEQYV. In nucleotides, the CDR3 is TGTGCCAGCTCACCGGAGGACAGGGCCCTATACGAGCAGTACGTC.

There are a few counts of this clonotype. The chain couples TRBV30 to TRBJ1-5; D perhaps matches TRBD1 (6 bases). The CDR3 totals 15 residues. CDR1 is GTSNPN and CDR2 is SVGIG in the germline V gene (reference sequence). V lost 3 bases, J lost 6 bases, and 18 bases lay in between. CDR3 sequence (DNA): TGTGCCTGGAGCACGACAGGCGGGTCCGCTCAGCCCCAGCATTTT. It codes for CAWSTTGGSAQPQHF.

At least ten counts were recorded for this clonotype. J is TRBJ1-1 and V is TRBV7-2; no clear D. The CDR3 is 11 amino acids. Trimming removed 5 bases from V and 10 bases from J, with 11 bases in between. CDR1 and CDR2 from the germline V gene are SGHTA and FQGNSA. The CDR3 region has the DNA TGTGCCAGCAGCCCCGTTTTAGTAGCTTTCTTT. It encodes CASSPVLVAFF.

The chain uses TRBV5-1 and TRBJ2-1, with 8 bases matching TRBD1. V shed 4 bases, J shed 9 bases, and the junction held 12 bases outside the gene matches. This CDR3 comprises 15 residues. The germline V gene has CDR1 SGHRS and CDR2 YFSETQ. The CDR3 sequence is CASSPRTGNPFEQFF. The DNA of the CDR3 is TGCGCCAGCAGCCCGAGGACAGGGAACCCTTTTGAGCAGTTCTTC.

This clonotype was recorded a few times. The CDR3 spells CSGTSGSFTDTQYF. CDR3 in DNA: TGCAGTGGGACTAGCGGGAGCTTCACAGATACGCAGTATTTT. The chain has TRBV20-1 and TRBJ2-3; 13 bases line up with TRBD2. Losses at the gene ends were 7 bases for V and 2 bases for J; bases not matched to a gene: 3. The CDR3 covers 14 residues. Germline lookup yields CDR1 DFQATT and CDR2 SNEGSKA (reference sequence).

The V gene is TRBV24-1, the J gene TRBJ2-3; D tentatively reads TRBD1 or TRBD2 (5 bases each). Trimming stripped 7 bases from V and 2 bases from J, with 15 bases between. The CDR3 sequence is 15 residues long. Germline CDR1 KGHDR, CDR2 SFDVKD. The CDR3 sequence is CATRDTGRTTDTQYF. CDR3 nucleotides: TGTGCCACCAGGGACACGGGACGAACCACAGATACGCAGTATTTT.

The gene calls are TRBV7-2 and TRBJ2-5; perhaps TRBD2 as D (6 bases). The CDR3 runs 15 residues. Trimming stripped 1 base from V and 5 bases from J, with 14 bases between. The germline V gene encodes CDR1 SGHTA and CDR2 FQGNSA. Here the CDR3 DNA reads TGTGCCAGCAGCTTAGATCTCCCAGGGAGGGAGACCCAGTACTTC. Amino acids: CASSLDLPGRETQYF. The full variable domain, its missing parts supplied by reference TRBV7-2 and TRBJ2-5, is GAGVSQSPSNKVTEKGKDVELRCDPISGHTALYWYRQSLGQGLEFLIYFQGNSAPDKSGLPSDRFSAERTGGSVSTLTIQRTQQEDSAVYLCASSLDLPGRETQYFGPGTRLLVL.

This clonotype was seen many times. This sequence joins TRBV29-1 and TRBJ2-7; D gene ambiguous. Trimming took off 4 bases at V and 3 bases at J, with 4 bases between the two ends. The V gene's germline CDR1 is SQVTM and CDR2 ANQGSEA. The CDR3 runs to 10 residues. The DNA of the CDR3 is TGCAGCGTTGCTGACTACGAGCAGTACTTC. This translates into CSVADYEQYF.

This clonotype was counted between two and nine times. In DNA, the CDR3 is TGTGCCAGCAGACCCCAGGGTAGCCTGGGGGAGCAGTACTTC. Residues: CASRPQGSLGEQYF. J is TRBJ2-7 and V is TRBV7-2; the D gene is possibly TRBD1 (5 bases). From germline, CDR1 is SGHTA and CDR2 FQGNSA. The CDR3 runs to 14 residues. V lost 6 bases and J 7 bases, leaving 19 bases between the germline ends.

Ten or more counts support this clonotype. V is TRBV29-1 and J is TRBJ1-1; 7 nucleotides match TRBD1. This CDR3 has 15 residues. Germline V gene data show CDR1 as SQVTM and CDR2 as ANQGSEA. Trimming at V came to 1 base and at J to 2 bases, leaving 7 bases not matched to a gene. The CDR3 is CSVEGAGGSNTEAFF. In DNA form, the CDR3 reads TGCAGCGTTGAAGGGGCAGGGGGAAGTAACACTGAAGCTTTCTTT.

This clonotype was counted ten times or more. The chain has TRBV3-1 and TRBJ2-1; unclear D gene. The CDR3 extends over 12 amino acids. V was pared by 3 bases and J by 5 bases, with 5 bases between. The germline gives CDR1 LGHDT, CDR2 YNNKEL (reference sequence). CDR3 in amino acids: CASSHLNNEQFF. The CDR3 DNA sequence: TGTGCCAGCAGCCACCTAAACAATGAGCAGTTCTTC.

This clonotype was recorded many times. This chain joins TRBV6-2 or TRBV6-3 and TRBJ2-7; unclear D gene. Germline CDR1 and CDR2: MNHEY and SVGEGT. The CDR3 length is 15 residues. Trimming stripped 7 bases from V and 2 bases from J, with 18 bases between. The CDR3 region is CASTLARDPTYEQYF. The CDR3 region has the DNA TGTGCCAGCACCCTCGCCCGAGATCCGACCTACGAGCAGTACTTC.

This clonotype has ten or more counts. The V call is TRBV29-1, the J call TRBJ2-3, with 11 bases fitting TRBD1. The CDR3 spans 17 residues. The junction had 11 bases not matched to a gene; V was cut back by 2 bases and J by 4 bases. CDR1 SQVTM and CDR2 ANQGSEA come from the germline V gene. Here the CDR3 DNA reads TGCAGCGTTGAATCGAGGGACAGGGGGGTGATCGCAGATACGCAGTATTTT. The encoded protein is CSVESRDRGVIADTQYF.

The rearrangement links TRBV9 to TRBJ2-5; perhaps TRBD2 as D (7 bases). V shed 0 bases and J shed 1 base, with 16 bases lying between them. The CDR3 runs to 17 residues. Per germline, CDR1 SGDLS and CDR2 YYNGEE. The CDR3 region is CASSVDVSGTLQETQYF. The CDR3 DNA follows: TGTGCCAGCAGCGTAGACGTAAGCGGGACACTCCAAGAGACCCAGTACTTC.

This clonotype was picked up a small number of times. The chain employs TRBV30 and TRBJ2-5, with D perhaps TRBD2 (6 bases). The CDR3 length is 14 residues. V dropped 4 bases and J dropped 4 bases, with 16 bases sitting between them. Per germline, CDR1 GTSNPN and CDR2 SVGIG (reference sequence). DNA of the CDR3: TGTGCCTGGATCCCTCGAGGAGCGGGAGAGACCCAGTACTTC. Translation gives CAWIPRGAGETQYF.

The chain links TRBV27 to TRBJ1-4; weak D call: TRBD1 (5 bases). V lost 8 bases, J lost 4 bases, and 17 bases lay in between. The length of the CDR3 is 15 residues. Per germline, CDR1 MNHEY and CDR2 SMNVEV (reference sequence). CDR3 sequence: CASASSARGNEKLFF. The CDR3, as DNA: TGTGCCAGCGCGTCTTCGGCGAGGGGTAATGAAAAACTGTTTTTT.

This clonotype was seen at least ten times. This chain links TRBV10-3 with TRBJ2-3; 7 bases line up with TRBD2. This CDR3 has 13 amino acids. Germline lookup yields CDR1 ENHRY and CDR2 SYGVKD. Trimming cost V 7 bases and J 3 bases; bases outside gene matches: 4. Here the CDR3 DNA reads TGTGCCATCAAAAGCGGGGTGACAGATACGCAGTATTTT. This encodes CAIKSGVTDTQYF.

This chain links TRBV29-1 with TRBJ2-7; 9 bases align to TRBD2. This CDR3 is 15 amino acids long. The ends lost 5 bases at V and 0 bases at J; junction bases unmatched: 8. Germline V CDR1 and CDR2: SQVTM, ANQGSEA. The CDR3 spells CSVQSREGSSYEQYF. For the CDR3, the DNA is TGCAGCGTTCAGTCGCGGGAGGGAAGCTCCTACGAGCAGTACTTC.